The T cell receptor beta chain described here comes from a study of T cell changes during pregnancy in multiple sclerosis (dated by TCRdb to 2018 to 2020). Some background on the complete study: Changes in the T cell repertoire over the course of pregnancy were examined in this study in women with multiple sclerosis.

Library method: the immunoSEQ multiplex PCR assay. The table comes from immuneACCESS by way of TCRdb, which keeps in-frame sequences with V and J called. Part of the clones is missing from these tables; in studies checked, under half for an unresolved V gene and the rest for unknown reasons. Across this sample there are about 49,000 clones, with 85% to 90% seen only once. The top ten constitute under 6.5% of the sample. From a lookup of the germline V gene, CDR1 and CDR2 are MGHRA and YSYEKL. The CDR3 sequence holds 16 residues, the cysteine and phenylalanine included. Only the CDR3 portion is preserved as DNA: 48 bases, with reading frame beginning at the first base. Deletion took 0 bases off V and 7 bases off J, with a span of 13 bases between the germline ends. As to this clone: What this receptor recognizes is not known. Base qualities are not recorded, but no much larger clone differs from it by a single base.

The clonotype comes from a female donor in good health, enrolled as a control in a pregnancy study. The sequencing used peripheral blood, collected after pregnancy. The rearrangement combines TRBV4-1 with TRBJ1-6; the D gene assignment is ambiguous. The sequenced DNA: TGCGCCAGCAGCCAAGATCAGACACAACGAAATTCACCCCTCCACTTT. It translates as CASSQDQTQRNSPLHF.